The 32 T cell receptor beta chains below all came from one sample that was sequenced in a study of blood T cell repertoires in COVID-19. Generated by immunoSEQ multiplex PCR, the TCRdb table keeps only in-frame clones and is missing some. The sample includes approximately 300,000 clones, about nine tenths seen only once; the top ten take about 2.2%. The sequenced sample consisted of peripheral blood. The origin of the receptors is a woman in her forties or fifties who had recovered from COVID-19.

The chain has TRBV7-2 and TRBJ2-1; 10 bases fit TRBD2. Per germline, CDR1 SGHTA and CDR2 FQGNSA. The V and J ends lost 4 bases and 9 bases, in that order; junction bases with no gene match: 9. CDR3 length equals 15 residues. As DNA, the CDR3 is TGTGCCAGCAGCTATCTAGCGGGAGAATTCAGTGAGCAGTTCTTC. This encodes CASSYLAGEFSEQFF.

The V gene is TRBV7-2, the J gene TRBJ1-5; 10 positions match TRBD1. The CDR3 sequence is 15 residues long. Germline V gene sequence: CDR1 SGHTA, CDR2 FQGNSA. Trimming cost V 5 bases and J 4 bases; bases outside gene matches: 5. CDR3 region: CASSGDRGLNQPQHF. The CDR3 region has the DNA TGTGCCAGCAGCGGAGACAGGGGGCTAAATCAGCCCCAGCATTTT. The full variable domain, in which reference TRBV7-2 and TRBJ1-5 provide the parts outside the CDR3, is GAGVSQSPSNKVTEKGKDVELRCDPISGHTALYWYRQSLGQGLEFLIYFQGNSAPDKSGLPSDRFSAERTGGSVSTLTIQRTQQEDSAVYLCASSGDRGLNQPQHFGDGTRLSIL.

The V call is TRBV7-2, the J call TRBJ1-1; 7 bases align to TRBD1. The junction had 14 bases not matched to a gene; V was cut back by 3 bases and J by 4 bases. CDR3 length: 17 residues. The germline CDR1 and CDR2 sequences are SGHTA and FQGNSA. CDR3 sequence (DNA): TGTGCCAGCAGCTTGTATTGGGGACAGAGGGTGATCACTGAAGCTTTCTTT. It is translated as CASSLYWGQRVITEAFF.

The chain combines TRBV9 with TRBJ2-1; a weak D match, TRBD2 (5 bases). V was trimmed by 1 base and J by 6 bases, leaving 14 bases between them. The CDR3 sequence is 15 residues long. Germline CDR1 is SGDLS and CDR2 is YYNGEE. The DNA for the CDR3 is TGTGCCAGCAGCGTACGAGGGAACGCTCTCAATGAGCAGTTCTTC. Protein product: CASSVRGNALNEQFF.

J is TRBJ1-2 and V is TRBV6-5, with 9 bases fitting TRBD1. V gave up 6 bases and J gave up 4 bases; unmatched junction bases: 9. The CDR3 runs to 15 residues. Per germline, CDR1 MNHEY and CDR2 SVGAGI. DNA of the CDR3: TGTGCCAGCAGACTCCAACAGGGGGCCCTCTATGGCTACACCTTC. Translating it yields CASRLQQGALYGYTF.

CDR3 loop: CASGRGGDMNTEAFF. CDR3 in DNA: TGTGCTAGTGGTCGCGGGGGGGACATGAACACTGAAGCTTTCTTT. The rearrangement uses TRBV12-5 and TRBJ1-1; D perhaps matches TRBD1 (6 bases). The V end lost 5 bases, the J end lost 0 bases, and 13 bases lay between the germline ends. CDR1 is LGHNT and CDR2 is FRNRAP in the germline V gene. CDR3 length: 15 amino acids.

The chain uses TRBV12-3 or TRBV12-4 and TRBJ1-5, with unresolved D. The CDR3 consists of 12 residues. V was shortened by 3 bases and J by 10 bases, with 10 bases between the two germline ends. CDR3 sequence: CASSFGGSPQHF. CDR3 coding DNA: TGTGCCAGCAGTTTTGGAGGCTCACCCCAGCATTTT.

The genes are TRBV4-3 and TRBJ1-2; 7 bases fit TRBD1. Germline CDR1 and CDR2: LGHNA and YSLEER. Trimming removed 1 base from V and 4 bases from J; junction bases left unmatched: 6. The CDR3 contains 15 residues. CDR3 loop: CASSQGRQGGYGYTF. CDR3 in DNA: TGCGCCAGCAGCCAAGGAAGGCAGGGGGGCTATGGCTACACCTTC.

This sequence joins TRBV29-1 and TRBJ2-1, with D possibly matching TRBD1 (6 bases). CDR1 and CDR2 (germline): SQVTM, ANQGSEA. Between the trimmed V and J ends, which lost 3 bases and 8 bases, there was a span of 14 bases. CDR3 length equals 13 residues. The CDR3 coding sequence is TGCAGCGTTGACCAAACACAGGGCGATGAGCAGTTCTTC. This translates into CSVDQTQGDEQFF.

The chain carries TRBV29-1 and TRBJ2-5; TRBD2 agrees at 7 bases. V was pared by 6 bases and J by 3 bases, with 4 bases of the junction left unmatched. Germline V gives CDR1 SQVTM, CDR2 ANQGSEA. This CDR3 is built from 12 residues. CDR3 protein: CSVGLGKETQYF. In nucleotides, the CDR3 is TGCAGCGTCGGACTAGGAAAAGAGACCCAGTACTTC.

V and J are TRBV6-2 or TRBV6-3 and TRBJ2-7, with 7 bases that match TRBD1. This CDR3 has 13 residues. Germline CDR1 is MNHEY and CDR2 is SVGEGT. V shed 6 bases and J 3 bases; nucleotides not matched to a gene: 5. CDR3 loop: CASSRDSFYEQYF. In nucleotides, the CDR3 is TGTGCCAGCAGCCGGGACAGCTTCTACGAGCAGTACTTC.

This clone appeared once. The chain is built from TRBV28 and TRBJ2-7, with TRBD1 matching 9 bases. This CDR3 has 16 amino acids. The germline V gene has CDR1 MDHEN and CDR2 SYDVKM. The ends lost 4 bases at V and 5 bases at J; junction bases unmatched: 12. The CDR3 protein is CASSSEPGTGTHEQYF. CDR3 sequence (DNA): TGTGCCAGCAGTTCGGAACCCGGGACAGGGACCCACGAGCAGTACTTC.

In this sample, this clone turned up once. The CDR3 bases are TGTGCCAGCAGTTACCTGGGAGTTGAAGCTTTCTTT. Protein sequence: CASSYLGVEAFF. The J gene is TRBJ1-1, the V gene TRBV6-5; D is uncertain. V was shortened by 2 bases and J by 7 bases, with 8 bases between the two germline ends. CDR1 and CDR2 from the germline V gene are MNHEY and SVGAGI. The CDR3 spans 12 residues.

The genes are TRBV9 and TRBJ1-5; 11 bases line up with TRBD1. Germline CDR1 reads SGDLS; CDR2 reads YYNGEE. CDR3 length equals 13 residues. V was clipped by 5 bases and J by 9 bases; unmatched bases: 4. CDR3 loop: CASSGTGGTPQHF. Written as DNA, the CDR3 is TGTGCCAGCAGTGGGACAGGGGGTACGCCCCAGCATTTT. The variable domain in full, with the rest retrieved from reference TRBV9 and TRBJ1-5, is DSGVTQTPKHLITATGQRVTLRCSPRSGDLSVYWYQQSLDQGLQFLIQYYNGEERAKGNILERFSAQQFPDLHSELNLSSLELGDSALYFCASSGTGGTPQHFGDGTRLSIL.

The chain carries TRBV30 and TRBJ2-7; D perhaps matches TRBD1 (6 bases). From germline, CDR1 is GTSNPN and CDR2 SVGIG (reference sequence). The CDR3 is made up of 11 amino acids. V was clipped by 0 bases and J by 6 bases, with 6 bases between them. The CDR3 nucleotides are TGTGCCTGGAGTGTAGGGGGCGAGCAGTACTTC. Residues: CAWSVGGEQYF.

This rearrangement joins TRBV5-1 to TRBJ2-7; D not certain. Trimming took 4 bases from V and 1 from J, leaving 9 bases between them. This CDR3 comprises 13 residues. CDR1 and CDR2 from the germline V gene are SGHRS and YFSETQ. The CDR3 DNA sequence: TGCGCCAGCAGCAGCCCAGGTTCCTACGAGCAGTACTTC. Protein sequence: CASSSPGSYEQYF.

J is TRBJ2-7 and V is TRBV11-1, with D possibly TRBD1 on 6 matching bases. The germline V gene has CDR1 SGHAT and CDR2 FQDESV (reference sequence). This CDR3 contains 16 residues. The V end lost 3 bases, the J end lost 9 bases, and 24 bases lay between the germline ends. CDR3 nucleotides: TGTGCCAGCAGCTTGCCCAGAATACCAGGGGCCTCCCCGCAGTACTTC. It encodes CASSLPRIPGASPQYF. Full variable domain (outside the CDR3, taken from reference TRBV11-1 and TRBJ2-7): EAEVAQSPRYKITEKSQAVAFWCDPISGHATLYWYRQILGQGPELLVQFQDESVVDDSQLPKDRFSAERLKGVDSTLKIQPAELGDSAMYLCASSLPRIPGASPQYFGPGTRLTVT.

The gene calls are TRBV9 and TRBJ1-2, with D possibly matching TRBD1 (5 bases). Germline V lookup: CDR1 SGDLS, CDR2 YYNGEE. This CDR3 is built from 15 residues. V lost 4 bases and J lost 2, with 15 bases in between. The CDR3 sequence is CASSPQIRGNYGYTF. The CDR3 DNA is TGTGCCAGCAGCCCCCAAATCCGGGGGAACTATGGCTACACCTTC.

This clone is categorized as medium-sized. The CDR3 loop is CASSLDSYSPLHF. The CDR3 bases are TGCGCCAGCAGTTTAGACAGCTATTCACCCCTCCACTTT. The chain links TRBV5-1 to TRBJ1-6, with D maybe TRBD1 (5 bases). This CDR3 region has 13 residues. The V gene lost 5 bases and the J gene lost 8 bases, with 11 bases spanning the gap. Germline values: CDR1 SGHRS, CDR2 YFSETQ.

Concerning this clone: The same CDR3 is also encoded by other DNA sequences in this sample. The V and J genes are TRBV28 and TRBJ2-2; D possibly corresponds to TRBD2 (6 bases). V lost 3 bases to trimming and J lost 2 bases, with 10 bases between them. The CDR3 is 15 amino acids. Germline loops: CDR1 MDHEN, CDR2 SYDVKM. Here the CDR3 DNA reads TGTGCCAGCAGTTTGGGAGGATATAACACCGGGGAGCTGTTTTTT. Protein: CASSLGGYNTGELFF.

The chain recombines TRBV30 with TRBJ2-3, with a weak D call TRBD1 (5 bases). The V end lost 3 bases, the J end lost 0 bases, and 13 bases lay between the germline ends. This CDR3 region has 15 residues. Germline loops: CDR1 GTSNPN, CDR2 SVGIG (reference sequence). The CDR3 nucleotides are TGTGCCTGGAGGCAGGGCCGCTCTAGCACAGATACGCAGTATTTT. This translates into CAWRQGRSSTDTQYF.

The CDR3, as DNA: TGTGCCAGCAGCTTAGACAGGGGAGTGGAGCCCCAGCATTTT. Protein sequence: CASSLDRGVEPQHF. J is TRBJ1-5 and V is TRBV7-2; TRBD1 agrees at 7 bases. V lost 1 base to trimming and J lost 8 bases; unmatched junction nucleotides: 5. The CDR3 spans 14 residues. Germline V gene sequence: CDR1 SGHTA, CDR2 FQGNSA.

J is TRBJ2-2 and V is TRBV11-2; D unresolved. The CDR3 runs to 14 residues. Deletions cut 3 bases from V and 1 base from J, with 6 bases between. Germline lookup yields CDR1 SGHAT and CDR2 FQNNGV. Here the CDR3 reads CASSLAGNTGELFF. CDR3 nucleotide sequence: TGTGCCAGCAGCTTGGCTGGGAACACCGGGGAGCTGTTTTTT.

The gene calls are TRBV5-1 and TRBJ1-6; D remains ambiguous. Germline V CDR1 and CDR2: SGHRS, YFSETQ. V was shortened by 2 bases and J by 0 bases, with 6 bases between the two germline ends. The CDR3 contains 15 residues. CDR3 sequence reads: CASSLRSSYNSPLHF. The CDR3 coding sequence is TGCGCCAGCAGCTTAAGGAGCTCCTATAATTCACCCCTCCACTTT.

The gene calls are TRBV6-6 and TRBJ1-5, with 10 bases fitting TRBD1. Per the germline V gene, CDR1 is MNHNY and CDR2 is SVGAGI (reference sequence). The length of the CDR3 is 14 residues. Trimming took 6 bases from V and 6 from J; bases not matched to a gene: 5. CDR3 DNA: TGTGCCAGCAGGCAAGGACAGGGGGGTCAGCCCCAGCATTTT. This sequence encodes CASRQGQGGQPQHF.

The rearrangement uses TRBV4-1 and TRBJ1-6; TRBD1 might be the D (6 bases). In germline, CDR1 is MGHRA, CDR2 YSYEKL. With 5 bases removed from V and 4 bases from J, the gap between germline ends came to 18 bases. This CDR3 contains 17 residues. CDR3 bases: TGCGCCAGCAGCTCCCCGGGGGGGCGAGGGTATAATTCACCCCTCCACTTT. Its protein product is CASSSPGGRGYNSPLHF.

The rearrangement joins TRBV28 to TRBJ2-3; 9 nucleotides agree with TRBD2. CDR3 length: 19 residues. Looked up from germline, CDR1 is MDHEN and CDR2 is SYDVKM. V lost 1 base and J lost 0; bases outside the gene matches: 11. The CDR3 nucleotides read TGTGCCAGCAGTTTATTTGTAGCGGGGGCCGTCCCTAGCACAGATACGCAGTATTTT. Its translation: CASSLFVAGAVPSTDTQYF.

V is TRBV27 and J is TRBJ1-1; maybe TRBD1 (5 bases). Germline values: CDR1 MNHEY, CDR2 SMNVEV (reference sequence). CDR3 length: 13 amino acids. The germline V and J ends were trimmed by 4 bases and 4 bases, with 10 bases remaining between them. The CDR3 sequence: CASSYVGRTEAFF. CDR3 nucleotide sequence: TGTGCCAGCAGTTATGTGGGGCGCACTGAAGCTTTCTTT.

The chain has TRBV19 and TRBJ1-5; D remains ambiguous. The CDR3 is 15 residues long. Germline V gene data show CDR1 as LNHDA and CDR2 as SQIVND (reference sequence). The V end was cut by 1 base, the J end by 2 bases, with 9 bases between. This CDR3 reads CASSIGGQRNQPQHF. As DNA, the CDR3 is TGTGCCAGTAGTATAGGTGGGCAGCGCAATCAGCCCCAGCATTTT.

V is TRBV19 and J is TRBJ1-5, with 8 bases identical to TRBD1. CDR1 is LNHDA and CDR2 is SQIVND in the germline V gene (reference sequence). This CDR3 is built from 15 residues. With V trimmed by 4 bases and J by 6 bases, 8 bases remained unmatched. CDR3 loop: CASSTGQGAFQPQHF. The CDR3 DNA reads as TGTGCCAGTAGTACCGGACAGGGAGCTTTTCAGCCCCAGCATTTT. Using reference TRBV19 and TRBJ1-5 for the parts outside the CDR3, the full variable domain is DGGITQSPKYLFRKEGQNVTLSCEQNLNHDAMYWYRQDPGQGLRLIYYSQIVNDFQKGDIAEGYSVSREKKESFPLTVTSAQKNPTAFYLCASSTGQGAFQPQHFGDGTRLSIL.

The chain combines TRBV27 with TRBJ2-1; 8 nucleotides line up with TRBD2. V was clipped by 5 bases and J by 4 bases; unmatched bases: 7. The CDR3 is 15 residues long. The germline gives CDR1 MNHEY, CDR2 SMNVEV (reference sequence). The CDR3: CASSPRGGGYNEQFF. The DNA of the CDR3 is TGTGCCAGCAGTCCCCGGGGGGGCGGATACAATGAGCAGTTCTTC.

This clone has just one count. The chain combines TRBV7-6 with TRBJ2-6; no clear D. Germline loops: CDR1 SGHVS, CDR2 FNYEAQ. CDR3 length equals 15 residues. V gave up 3 bases and J gave up 0 bases, with 6 bases separating them. The CDR3, as DNA: TGTGCCAGCAGCTTGAGACTCTCTGGGGCCAACGTCCTGACTTTC. Translating it yields CASSLRLSGANVLTF.